This T cell receptor beta chain is from a study of regulatory T cells in long-lasting Graves disease. Assembly of TCR beta libraries relied on iRepertoire HTBI primers together with Arm-PCR of CDR3 regions. Each CDR3 protein gets one entry after TCRdb re-called the multiplex PCR reads with MiXCR. This table has about 470,000 distinct CDR3 sequences, 20% to 25% appearing once. Per the germline V gene, CDR1 is LGHDT and CDR2 is YNNKEL (reference sequence). Between the trimmed V and J ends, which lost 3 bases and 7 bases, there was a span of 13 bases. This CDR3 region has 13 residues. Documented time point: persistent/refractory GD, antithyroid drugs over 5 years with positive TRAb. PBMC RNA served as the TCR library source.

The sequence came from a female donor with Graves disease. Sequencing used peripheral blood mononuclear cells (PBMCs), obtained when the disease was refractory, from a patient treated with antithyroid drugs. This sequence joins TRBV3-1 and TRBJ2-7; D may be TRBD2 (6 bases). The DNA of the CDR3 is TGTGCCAGCAGCCACAACGGGGGACGAGAGCAGTACTTC. This sequence encodes CASSHNGGREQYF.